What follows is one T cell receptor (beta chain) and its context. These data originate in a study of T cell changes during pregnancy in multiple sclerosis. Only in-frame clones appear in the TCRdb table, and some are missing; sequencing was by immunoSEQ multiplex PCR. Among tens of thousands of clones listed, roughly 89% were seen once. CDR3 length: 16 amino acids. Germline lookup yields CDR1 SQVTM and CDR2 ANQGSEA. The J segment lost 7 bases and the V segment lost 1 base, leaving 8 bases of the junction unmatched. Specimen: CD8+ T cells from peripheral blood mononuclear cells, collected in the second trimester of pregnancy. The clonotype originates from a female donor in good health, enrolled as a control in a pregnancy study. The rearrangement uses TRBV29-1 and TRBJ2-1, with TRBD2 identical over 12 bases. The DNA for the CDR3 is TGCAGCGTTGAAGTTCCTAGCGGGGGGGCGGGAAATGAGCAGTTCTTC. Its translation is CSVEVPSGGAGNEQFF.